This T cell receptor (beta chain) emerged from a study of T cell changes during pregnancy in multiple sclerosis. The protocol was immunoSEQ multiplex PCR, while the TCRdb copy is restricted to in-frame clones and leaves out a portion. The sample includes about 13,000 clones, about 90% seen only once; the top ten take around 12%. The CDR3 contains 14 residues. With 0 bases removed from V and 0 bases from J, the gap between germline ends came to 9 bases. Germline assignment: CDR1 SQVTM and CDR2 ANQGSEA. The starting material was CD8+ T cells from peripheral blood mononuclear cells, obtained after pregnancy. This clonotype was obtained from a female donor in good health, enrolled as a control in a pregnancy study. V gene TRBV29-1 combines with J gene TRBJ2-7, with D perhaps matching TRBD2 (5 bases). In DNA form, the CDR3 reads TGCAGCGTTGAAGATAGCGAGAGCTCCTACGAGCAGTACTTC. Its translation: CSVEDSESSYEQYF.